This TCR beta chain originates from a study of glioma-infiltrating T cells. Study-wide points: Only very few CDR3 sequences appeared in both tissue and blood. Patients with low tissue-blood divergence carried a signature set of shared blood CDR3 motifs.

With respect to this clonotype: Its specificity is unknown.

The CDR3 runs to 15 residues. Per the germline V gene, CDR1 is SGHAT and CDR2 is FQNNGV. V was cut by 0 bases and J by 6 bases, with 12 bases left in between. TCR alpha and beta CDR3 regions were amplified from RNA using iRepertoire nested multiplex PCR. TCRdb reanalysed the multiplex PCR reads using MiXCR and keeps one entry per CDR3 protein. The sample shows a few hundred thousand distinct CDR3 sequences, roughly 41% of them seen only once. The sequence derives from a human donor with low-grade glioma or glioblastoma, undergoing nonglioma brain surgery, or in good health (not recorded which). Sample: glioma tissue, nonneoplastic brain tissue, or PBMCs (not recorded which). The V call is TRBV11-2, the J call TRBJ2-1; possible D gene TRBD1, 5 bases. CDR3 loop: CASSLDRVGSNEQFF. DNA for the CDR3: TGTGCCAGCAGCTTAGACAGGGTAGGATCCAATGAGCAGTTCTTC. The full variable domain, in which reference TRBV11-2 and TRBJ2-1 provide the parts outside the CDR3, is EAGVAQSPRYKIIEKRQSVAFWCNPISGHATLYWYQQILGQGPKLLIQFQNNGVVDDSQLPKDRFSAERLKGVDSTLKIQPAKLEDSAVYLCASSLDRVGSNEQFFGPGTRLTVL.